The 9 T cell receptor beta chains given below trace back to one sample, sequenced in a study of OX40 agonist ivuxolimab in advanced cancers. Some clones are missing from TCRdb's copy, which holds only in-frame ones; the method was immunoSEQ multiplex PCR. The table has roughly 62,000 clones, 91% seen once; the top ten hold 3.5% to 4%. Source: CD4+ or CD8+ T cells sorted from blood, taken in a trial of the OX40 agonist ivuxolimab. The receptor set was obtained from an adult with an advanced solid tumor such as melanoma, head and neck, liver or kidney cancer.

This clone is a singleton in its sample. The chain carries TRBV25-1 and TRBJ2-2, with D possibly TRBD2 on 6 matching bases. Germline loops: CDR1 MGHDK, CDR2 SYGVNS. The CDR3 runs to 15 residues. V lost 8 bases and J lost 1, with 14 bases in between. The CDR3 nucleotides read TGTGCCAGCCAGGCGCGGGAACGGAACACCGGGGAGCTGTTTTTT. Amino acid sequence: CASQARERNTGELFF. Full variable domain (missing parts from reference TRBV25-1 and TRBJ2-2): EADIYQTPRYLVIGTGKKITLECSQTMGHDKMYWYQQDPGMELHLIHYSYGVNSTEKGDLSSESTVSRIRTEHFPLTLESARPSHTSQYLCASQARERNTGELFFGEGSRLTVL.

The V and J genes are TRBV7-3 and TRBJ2-1, with 10 bases aligning to TRBD2. The trim removed 4 bases at V and 0 bases at J, leaving 3 bases unmatched. This CDR3 has 16 amino acids. CDR1 is SGHTA and CDR2 is FQGTGA in the germline V gene. Here the CDR3 reads CASSSASGSSYNEQFF. The CDR3 DNA follows: TGTGCCAGCAGCTCCGCTAGCGGGAGCTCCTACAATGAGCAGTTCTTC.

The chain combines TRBV28 with TRBJ2-1, with D possibly matching TRBD2 (6 bases). Germline CDR1 is MDHEN and CDR2 is SYDVKM. The CDR3 is 14 amino acids. The ends were cut back, 6 bases at V and 6 bases at J, with 15 bases in the middle. The CDR3 reads CASRETGSFNEQFF. For the CDR3, the DNA is TGTGCCAGCAGAGAGACCGGGAGTTTCAATGAGCAGTTCTTC.

The J gene is TRBJ1-1, the V gene TRBV5-4; 12 positions match TRBD1. V lost 5 bases, J lost 6 bases, and 2 bases stayed unmatched. Germline CDR1 is SGHNT and CDR2 is YYREEE (reference sequence). The CDR3 spans 13 residues. The CDR3 DNA follows: TGTGCCAGCAGTTGGGACAGGGGGCCTGAAGCTTTCTTT. This sequence encodes CASSWDRGPEAFF.

In this sample, this clone turned up once. The chain is built from TRBV7-9 and TRBJ2-7; TRBD1 matches at 10 bases. The ends lost 6 bases at V and 7 bases at J; junction bases unmatched: 12. Per germline, CDR1 SEHNR and CDR2 FQNEAQ (reference sequence). CDR3 length: 15 residues. CDR3 nucleotide sequence: TGTGCCAGCAGTTCGACCGGGACAGGGGTCTCTGAGCAGTACTTC. This codes for CASSSTGTGVSEQYF. Supplemented by reference TRBV7-9 and TRBJ2-7, the full variable domain reads DTGVSQNPRHKITKRGQNVTFRCDPISEHNRLYWYRQTLGQGPEFLTYFQNEAQLEKSRLLSDRFSAERPKGSFSTLEIQRTEQGDSAMYLCASSSTGTGVSEQYFGPGTRLTVT.

The chain links TRBV9 to TRBJ1-1; D might be TRBD1 (5 bases). There are 13 residues in the CDR3. In germline, CDR1 is SGDLS, CDR2 YYNGEE. Trimming left V 3 bases short and J 4 bases short, with 10 bases between. This chain's CDR3 is CASSAGGATEAFF. CDR3 DNA sequence: TGTGCCAGCAGCGCGGGGGGAGCCACTGAAGCTTTCTTT.

CDR3 sequence reads: CASSQERTLGTSGKNEQFF. In DNA, the CDR3 is TGCGCCAGCAGCCAAGAACGAACTTTGGGGACTAGCGGGAAGAATGAGCAGTTCTTC. The V gene is TRBV4-3, the J gene TRBJ2-1; 13 bases align to TRBD2. The CDR3 length is 19 residues. The germline V gene has CDR1 LGHNA and CDR2 YSLEER. V gave up 0 bases and J gave up 7 bases; unmatched junction bases: 12.

As DNA, the CDR3 is TGTGCCAGCAGCCCATCCGGGGACCGCTCGAACACCGGGGAGCTGTTTTTT. Its protein product is CASSPSGDRSNTGELFF. The V gene is TRBV7-3, the J gene TRBJ2-2; the D gene could be TRBD1 or TRBD2 (5 bases each). Germline V gene lookup returns CDR1 SGHTA and CDR2 FQGTGA. The CDR3 is 17 amino acids. V gave up 5 bases and J gave up 0 bases, with 16 bases separating them.

The chain is built from TRBV29-1 and TRBJ2-7; unclear D gene. This CDR3 is built from 11 residues. V dropped 1 base and J dropped 3 bases, with 4 bases sitting between them. Germline V lookup: CDR1 SQVTM, CDR2 ANQGSEA. The DNA for the CDR3 is TGCAGCGTTGAAGTAGACTACGAGCAGTACTTC. Protein: CSVEVDYEQYF.